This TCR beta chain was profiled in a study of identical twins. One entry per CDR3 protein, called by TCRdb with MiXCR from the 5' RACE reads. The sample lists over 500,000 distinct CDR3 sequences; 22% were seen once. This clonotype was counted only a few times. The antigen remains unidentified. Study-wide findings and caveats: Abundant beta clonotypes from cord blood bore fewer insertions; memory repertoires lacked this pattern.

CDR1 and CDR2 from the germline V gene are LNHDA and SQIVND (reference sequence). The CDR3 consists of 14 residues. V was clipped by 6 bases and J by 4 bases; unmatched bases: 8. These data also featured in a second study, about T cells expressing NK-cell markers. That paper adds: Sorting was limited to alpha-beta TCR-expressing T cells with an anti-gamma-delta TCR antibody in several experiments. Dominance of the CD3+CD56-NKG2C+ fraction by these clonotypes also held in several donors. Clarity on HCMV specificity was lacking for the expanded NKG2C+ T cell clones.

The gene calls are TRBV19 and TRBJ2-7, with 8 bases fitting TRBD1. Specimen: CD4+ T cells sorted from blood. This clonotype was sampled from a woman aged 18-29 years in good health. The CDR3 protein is CASSIRDRTYEQYF. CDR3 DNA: TGTGCCAGTAGCATCAGGGACAGGACATACGAGCAGTACTTC.